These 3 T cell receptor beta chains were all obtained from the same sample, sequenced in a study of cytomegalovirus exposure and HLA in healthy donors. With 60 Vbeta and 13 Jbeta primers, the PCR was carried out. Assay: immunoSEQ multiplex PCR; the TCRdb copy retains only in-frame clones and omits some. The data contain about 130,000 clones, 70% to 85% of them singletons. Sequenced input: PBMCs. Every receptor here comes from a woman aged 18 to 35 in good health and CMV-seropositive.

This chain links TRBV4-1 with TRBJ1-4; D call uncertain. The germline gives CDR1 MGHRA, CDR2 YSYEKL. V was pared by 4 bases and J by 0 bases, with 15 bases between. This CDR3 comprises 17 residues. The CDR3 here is CASSPVAGLATNEKLFF. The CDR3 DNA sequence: TGCGCCAGCAGCCCGGTCGCTGGTCTTGCAACTAATGAAAAACTGTTTTTT.

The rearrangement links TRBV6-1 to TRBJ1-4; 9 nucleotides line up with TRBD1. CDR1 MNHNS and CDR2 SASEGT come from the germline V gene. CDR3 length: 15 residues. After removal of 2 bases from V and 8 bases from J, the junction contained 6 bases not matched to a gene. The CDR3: CASSEPGQGAEKLFF. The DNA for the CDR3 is TGTGCCAGCAGTGAACCGGGACAGGGAGCCGAAAAACTGTTTTTT.

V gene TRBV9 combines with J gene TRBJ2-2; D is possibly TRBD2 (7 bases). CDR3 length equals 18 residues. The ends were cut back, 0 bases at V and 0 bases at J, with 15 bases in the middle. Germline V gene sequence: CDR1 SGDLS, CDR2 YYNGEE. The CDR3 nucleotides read TGTGCCAGCAGCGTAGCTGCGGGGGCCGTCGCGAACACCGGGGAGCTGTTTTTT. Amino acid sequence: CASSVAAGAVANTGELFF.